There are a few counts of the clone carrying this T cell receptor (beta chain). The use of genomic DNA as template underpinned the TCR beta VDJ and CDR3 profiling. TCRdb processed the reads anew with MiXCR; each CDR3 protein has one entry. The sample lists 200,000 to 250,000 distinct CDR3 sequences; roughly 35% were seen once. The data were obtained in a study of CD8+CD57+ T cells in acquired aplastic anemia. The CDR3 contains 18 residues. In germline, CDR1 is MGHRA, CDR2 YSYEKL. V was pared by 1 base and J by 0 bases, with 6 bases of the junction left unmatched. Sequenced material: sorted CD4+, CD8+, or CD8+CD57+ T cells (not recorded which) from PBMCs. The rearrangement links TRBV4-1 to TRBJ2-2; 9 bases are a match to TRBD1. The source of this sequence is a human donor in good health, serving as a control. CDR3 protein: CASSQGDRVSANTGELFF. In nucleotides, the CDR3 is TGCGCCAGCAGCCAAGGGGACAGGGTATCAGCGAACACCGGGGAGCTGTTTTTT.